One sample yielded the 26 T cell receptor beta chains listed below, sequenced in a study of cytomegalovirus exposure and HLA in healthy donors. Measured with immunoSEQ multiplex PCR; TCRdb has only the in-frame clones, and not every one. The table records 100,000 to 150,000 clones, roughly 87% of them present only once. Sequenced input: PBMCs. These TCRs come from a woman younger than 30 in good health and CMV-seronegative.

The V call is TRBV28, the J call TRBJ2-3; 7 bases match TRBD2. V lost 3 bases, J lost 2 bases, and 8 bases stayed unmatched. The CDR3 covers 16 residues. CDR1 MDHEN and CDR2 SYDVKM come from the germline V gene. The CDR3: CASSFRWRGNTDTQYF. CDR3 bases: TGTGCCAGCAGTTTCCGGTGGCGGGGGAACACAGATACGCAGTATTTT. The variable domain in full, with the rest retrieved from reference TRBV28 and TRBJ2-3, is DVKVTQSSRYLVKRTGEKVFLECVQDMDHENMFWYRQDPGLGLRLIYFSYDVKMKEKGDIPEGYSVSREKKERFSLILESASTNQTSMYLCASSFRWRGNTDTQYFGPGTRLTVL.

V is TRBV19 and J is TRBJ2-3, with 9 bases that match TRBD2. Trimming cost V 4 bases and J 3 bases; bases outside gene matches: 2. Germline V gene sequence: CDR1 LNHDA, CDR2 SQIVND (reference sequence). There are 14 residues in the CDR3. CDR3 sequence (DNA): TGTGCCAGTAGTAAGGGACTAGCTACAGATACGCAGTATTTT. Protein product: CASSKGLATDTQYF.

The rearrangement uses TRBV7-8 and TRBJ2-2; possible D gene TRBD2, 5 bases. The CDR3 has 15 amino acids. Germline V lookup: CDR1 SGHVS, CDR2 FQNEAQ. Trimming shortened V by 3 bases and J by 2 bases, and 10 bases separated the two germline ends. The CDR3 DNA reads TGTGCCAGCAGCTTCGGTAGCGCCAACACCGGGGAGCTGTTTTTT. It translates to CASSFGSANTGELFF.

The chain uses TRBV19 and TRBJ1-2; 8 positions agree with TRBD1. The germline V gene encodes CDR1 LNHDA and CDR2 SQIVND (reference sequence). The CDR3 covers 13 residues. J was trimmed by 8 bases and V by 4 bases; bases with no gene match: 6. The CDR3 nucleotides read TGTGCCAGTAGTACCGGACAGGGCAGGGGCTACACCTTC. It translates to CASSTGQGRGYTF.

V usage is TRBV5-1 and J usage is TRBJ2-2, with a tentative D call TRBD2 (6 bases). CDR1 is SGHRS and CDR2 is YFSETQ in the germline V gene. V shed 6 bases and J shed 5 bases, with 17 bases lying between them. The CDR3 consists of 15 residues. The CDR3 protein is CASKFAGSRTGELFF. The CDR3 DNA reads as TGCGCCAGCAAATTTGCCGGGAGTAGGACCGGGGAGCTGTTTTTT.

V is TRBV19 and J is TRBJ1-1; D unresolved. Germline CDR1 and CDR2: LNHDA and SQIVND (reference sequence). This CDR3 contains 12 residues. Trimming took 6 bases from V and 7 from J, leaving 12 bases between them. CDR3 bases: TGTGCCAGTAGCACTACCGGGGTTGAAGCTTTCTTT. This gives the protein CASSTTGVEAFF.

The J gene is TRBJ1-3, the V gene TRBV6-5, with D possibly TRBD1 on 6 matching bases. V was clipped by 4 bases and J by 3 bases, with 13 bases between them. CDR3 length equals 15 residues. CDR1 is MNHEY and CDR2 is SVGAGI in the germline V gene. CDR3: CASSSYSGDGNTIYF. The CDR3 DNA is TGTGCCAGCAGTTCGTACTCAGGGGATGGAAACACCATATATTTT.

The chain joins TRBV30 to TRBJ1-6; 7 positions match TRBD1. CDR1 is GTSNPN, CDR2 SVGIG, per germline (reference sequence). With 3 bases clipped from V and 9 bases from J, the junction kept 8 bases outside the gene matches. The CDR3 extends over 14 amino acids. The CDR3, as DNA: TGTGCCTGGAGAAGTACAGGGGCGTTTTCACCCCTCCACTTT. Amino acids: CAWRSTGAFSPLHF.

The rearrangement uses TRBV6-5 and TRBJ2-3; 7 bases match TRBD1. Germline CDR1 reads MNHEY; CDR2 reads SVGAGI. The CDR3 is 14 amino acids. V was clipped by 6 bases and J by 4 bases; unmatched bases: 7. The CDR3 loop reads CASRRGQLADTQYF. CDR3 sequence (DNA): TGTGCCAGCAGGAGGGGACAGCTCGCAGATACGCAGTATTTT.

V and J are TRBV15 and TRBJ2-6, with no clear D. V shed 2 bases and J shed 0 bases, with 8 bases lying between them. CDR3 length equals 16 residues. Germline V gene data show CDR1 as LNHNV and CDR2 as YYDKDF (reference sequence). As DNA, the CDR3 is TGTGCCACCAGCAGACCCTCCCGCTCTGGGGCCAACGTCCTGACTTTC. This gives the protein CATSRPSRSGANVLTF. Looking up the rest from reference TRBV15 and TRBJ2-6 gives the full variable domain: DAMVIQNPRYQVTQFGKPVTLSCSQTLNHNVMYWYQQKSSQAPKLLFHYYDKDFNNEADTPDNFQSRRPNTSFCFLDIRSPGLGDTAMYLCATSRPSRSGANVLTFGAGSRLTVL.

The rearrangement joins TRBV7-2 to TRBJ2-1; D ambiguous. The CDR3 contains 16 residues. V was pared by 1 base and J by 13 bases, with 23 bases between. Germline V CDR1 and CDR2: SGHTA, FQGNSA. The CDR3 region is CASSLGLAALSVIQFF. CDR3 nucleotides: TGTGCCAGCAGCTTAGGACTGGCGGCCCTTTCAGTTATTCAGTTCTTC.

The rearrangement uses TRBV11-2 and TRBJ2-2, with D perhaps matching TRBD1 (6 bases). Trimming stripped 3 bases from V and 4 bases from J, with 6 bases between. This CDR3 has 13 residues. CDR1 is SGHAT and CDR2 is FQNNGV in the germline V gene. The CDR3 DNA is TGTGCCAGCAGCTTGGACAGCACCGGGGAGCTGTTTTTT. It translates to CASSLDSTGELFF.

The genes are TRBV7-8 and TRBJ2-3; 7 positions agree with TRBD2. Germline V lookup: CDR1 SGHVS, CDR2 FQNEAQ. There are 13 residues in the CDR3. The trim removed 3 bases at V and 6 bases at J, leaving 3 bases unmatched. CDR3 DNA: TGTGCCAGCAGCTTGGGTAGCGGGGATACGCAGTATTTT. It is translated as CASSLGSGDTQYF.

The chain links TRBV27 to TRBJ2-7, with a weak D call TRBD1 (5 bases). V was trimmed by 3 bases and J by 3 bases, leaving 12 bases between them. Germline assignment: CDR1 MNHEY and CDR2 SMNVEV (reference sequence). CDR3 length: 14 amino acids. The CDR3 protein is CASSFMAGRYEQYF. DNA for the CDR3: TGTGCCAGCAGTTTTATGGCAGGGCGCTACGAGCAGTACTTC.

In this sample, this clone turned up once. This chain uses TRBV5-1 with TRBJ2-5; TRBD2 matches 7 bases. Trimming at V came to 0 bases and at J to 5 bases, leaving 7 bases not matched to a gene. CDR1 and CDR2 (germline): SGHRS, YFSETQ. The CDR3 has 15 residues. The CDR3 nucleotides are TGCGCCAGCAGCTTGGCTGGCGGGGGATCCGAGACCCAGTACTTC. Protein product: CASSLAGGGSETQYF.

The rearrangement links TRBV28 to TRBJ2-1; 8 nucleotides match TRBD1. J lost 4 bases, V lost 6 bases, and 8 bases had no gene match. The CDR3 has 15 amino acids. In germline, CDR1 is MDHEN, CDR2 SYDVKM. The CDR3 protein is CASRADRVNYNEQFF. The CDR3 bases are TGTGCCAGCAGAGCGGACAGGGTGAATTACAATGAGCAGTTCTTC. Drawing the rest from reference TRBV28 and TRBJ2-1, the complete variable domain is DVKVTQSSRYLVKRTGEKVFLECVQDMDHENMFWYRQDPGLGLRLIYFSYDVKMKEKGDIPEGYSVSREKKERFSLILESASTNQTSMYLCASRADRVNYNEQFFGPGTRLTVL.

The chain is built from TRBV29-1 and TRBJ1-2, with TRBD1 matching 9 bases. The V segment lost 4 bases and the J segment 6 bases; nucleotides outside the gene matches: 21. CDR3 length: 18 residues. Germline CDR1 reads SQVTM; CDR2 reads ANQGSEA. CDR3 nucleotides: TGCAGCGTTGCCGCTCTCCGCTGGACAGGGGATCACGATAATGGCTACACCTTC. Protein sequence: CSVAALRWTGDHDNGYTF.

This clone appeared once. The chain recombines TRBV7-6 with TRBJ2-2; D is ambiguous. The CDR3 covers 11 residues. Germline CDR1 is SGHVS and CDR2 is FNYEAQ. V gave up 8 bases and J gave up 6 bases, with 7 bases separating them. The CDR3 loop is CASAAAGELFF. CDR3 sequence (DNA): TGTGCCAGCGCTGCGGCCGGGGAGCTGTTTTTT.

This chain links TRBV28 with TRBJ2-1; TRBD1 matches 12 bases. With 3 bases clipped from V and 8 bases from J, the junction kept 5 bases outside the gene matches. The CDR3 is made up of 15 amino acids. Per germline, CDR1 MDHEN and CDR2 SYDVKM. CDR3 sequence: CASSLGQGARDEQFF. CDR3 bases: TGTGCCAGCAGTTTGGGACAGGGGGCGCGTGATGAGCAGTTCTTC.

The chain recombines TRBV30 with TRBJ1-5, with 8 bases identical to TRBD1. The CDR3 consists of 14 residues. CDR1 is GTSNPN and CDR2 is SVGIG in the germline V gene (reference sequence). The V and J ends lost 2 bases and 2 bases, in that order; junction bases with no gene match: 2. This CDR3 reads CAWSSGGGNQPQHF. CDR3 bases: TGTGCCTGGAGTTCAGGGGGCGGCAATCAGCCCCAGCATTTT.

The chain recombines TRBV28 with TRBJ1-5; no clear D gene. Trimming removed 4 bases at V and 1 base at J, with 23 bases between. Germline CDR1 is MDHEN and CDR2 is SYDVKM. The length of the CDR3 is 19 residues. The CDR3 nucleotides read TGTGCCAGCAGTTCGGTTCTGGAAGCGGCCTTGATGAGCAATCAGCCCCAGCATTTT. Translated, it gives CASSSVLEAALMSNQPQHF.

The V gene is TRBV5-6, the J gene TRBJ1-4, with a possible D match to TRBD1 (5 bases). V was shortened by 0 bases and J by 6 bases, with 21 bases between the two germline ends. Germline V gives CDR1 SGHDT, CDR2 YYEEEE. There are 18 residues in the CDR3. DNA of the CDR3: TGTGCCAGCAGCTTGGGGGGCGAACGGCCCCCGGTGTATGAAAAACTGTTTTTT. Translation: CASSLGGERPPVYEKLFF.

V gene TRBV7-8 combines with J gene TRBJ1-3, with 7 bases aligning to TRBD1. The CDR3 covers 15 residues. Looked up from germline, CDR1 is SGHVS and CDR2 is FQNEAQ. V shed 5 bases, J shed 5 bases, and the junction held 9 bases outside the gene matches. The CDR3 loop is CASSSGQAHRNTIYF. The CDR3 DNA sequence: TGTGCCAGCAGCAGTGGACAGGCCCACAGAAACACCATATATTTT.

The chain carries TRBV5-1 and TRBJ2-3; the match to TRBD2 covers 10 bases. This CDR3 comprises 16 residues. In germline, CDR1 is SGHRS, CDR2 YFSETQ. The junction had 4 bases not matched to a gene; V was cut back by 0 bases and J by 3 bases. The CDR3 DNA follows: TGCGCCAGCAGCTTGGCTGGTAGCGGGGGGACAGATACGCAGTATTTT. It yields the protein CASSLAGSGGTDTQYF.

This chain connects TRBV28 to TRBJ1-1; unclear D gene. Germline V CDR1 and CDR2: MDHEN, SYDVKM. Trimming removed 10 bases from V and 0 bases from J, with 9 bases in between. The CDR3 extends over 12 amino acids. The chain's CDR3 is CATKTVNTEAFF. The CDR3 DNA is TGTGCCACAAAAACGGTGAACACTGAAGCTTTCTTT.

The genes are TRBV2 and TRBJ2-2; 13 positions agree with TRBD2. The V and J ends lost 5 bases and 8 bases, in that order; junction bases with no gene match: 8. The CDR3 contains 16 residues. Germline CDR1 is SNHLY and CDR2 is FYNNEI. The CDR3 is CASSPTSGRAAGELFF. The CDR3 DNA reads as TGTGCCAGCAGTCCAACTAGCGGGAGGGCCGCGGGGGAGCTGTTTTTT.